These 15 T cell receptor beta chains were all obtained from the same sample, sequenced in a study of read filtering for tumor transcriptome and immune sequencing. This library used 300 to 450 ng RNA and molecular barcoded adaptors spanning alpha/delta and beta/gamma chains. TCRdb ran MiXCR on the reads and lists one entry per CDR3 protein. This sample has some 41,000 distinct CDR3 sequences; roughly 13% occur once, and the top ten carry approximately 31%. The sample comprised a population of CD138-negative cells sorted from bone marrow. These receptors originate from a donor at least 40 years old with multiple myeloma.

Concerning this clonotype: A clone one base away is much larger, so this may be a read error. CDR3 amino acids: CASSVGPGENERFF. For the CDR3, the DNA is TGTGCCAGCAGCGTAGGGCCAGGAGAAAATGAGCGGTTCTTC. The chain is built from TRBV9 and TRBJ2-1; unclear D gene. Germline CDR1 and CDR2: SGDLS and YYNGEE. The CDR3 length is 14 residues.

This clonotype has at least ten counts. The chain uses TRBV5-1 and TRBJ2-1, with D perhaps matching TRBD1 or TRBD2 (6 bases each). The germline V and J ends were trimmed by 0 bases and 8 bases, with 18 bases remaining between them. Germline loops: CDR1 SGHRS, CDR2 YFSETQ. This CDR3 is 16 amino acids long. The CDR3 reads CASSLGPGLEGDEQFF. The DNA for the CDR3 is TGCGCCAGCAGCTTGGGGCCGGGACTTGAGGGGGATGAGCAGTTCTTC.

This clonotype was counted many times. This chain links TRBV27 with TRBJ1-5; maybe TRBD1 (5 bases). Germline assignment: CDR1 MNHEY and CDR2 SMNVEV (reference sequence). Trimming took 2 bases from V and 0 from J, leaving 14 bases between them. The CDR3 is made up of 17 amino acids. The CDR3 nucleotides are TGTGCCAGCAGTTTACGGGGCCCCGCATATAGCAATCAGCCCCAGCATTTT. Translated, it gives CASSLRGPAYSNQPQHF.

This clonotype was recorded at least ten times. The chain recombines TRBV6-1 with TRBJ2-5; D not certain. V was clipped by 7 bases and J by 5 bases, with 14 bases between them. CDR1 MNHNS and CDR2 SASEGT come from the germline V gene. CDR3 length: 13 residues. CDR3 DNA: TGTGCCAGCACCGAGCAGTGGGTGGAGACCCAGTACTTC. Protein sequence: CASTEQWVETQYF.

The table lists this clonotype with many counts. The gene calls are TRBV7-2 and TRBJ2-5; the D is unclear. Trimming pared 3 bases from V and 5 bases from J, leaving 13 bases between. CDR1 is SGHTA, CDR2 FQGNSA, per germline. The CDR3 is 14 residues long. The CDR3 region has the DNA TGTGCCAGCAGCTTCCTTACCCGTGGGGAGACCCAGTACTTC. Its translation is CASSFLTRGETQYF.

This clonotype was recorded many times. This chain links TRBV6-5 with TRBJ1-3, with D maybe TRBD1 (5 bases). The ends were cut back, 6 bases at V and 1 base at J, with 10 bases in the middle. CDR1 MNHEY and CDR2 SVGAGI come from the germline V gene. This CDR3 has 14 amino acids. The CDR3 sequence: CASRGRTSGNTIYF. DNA for the CDR3: TGTGCCAGCAGGGGACGGACTTCTGGAAACACCATATATTTT.

This clonotype showed up many times. The gene calls are TRBV12-3 or TRBV12-4 and TRBJ2-1; 10 bases agree with TRBD2. With V trimmed by 6 bases and J by 10 bases, 6 bases remained unmatched. The CDR3 extends over 13 amino acids. CDR3 in DNA: TGTGCCAGCAGCCCCCCGACTAGCGGGGAGCAGTTCTTC. This gives the protein CASSPPTSGEQFF.

This clonotype has ten or more counts. This rearrangement joins TRBV19 to TRBJ1-1; 8 bases are shared with TRBD1. The CDR3 extends over 16 amino acids. J gave up 1 base and V 2 bases, and 6 bases lay outside the gene matches. CDR1 is LNHDA and CDR2 is SQIVND in the germline V gene (reference sequence). The CDR3 loop reads CASSIYSRGRNTEAFF. The CDR3 DNA reads as TGTGCCAGTAGTATATATTCCAGGGGGCGGAACACTGAAGCTTTCTTT.

The sample holds a few counts of this clonotype. A much bigger clone sits one base away, suggesting this may be a read error. The V call is TRBV2, the J call TRBJ2-7; 7 bases agree with TRBD1. CDR1 SNHLY and CDR2 FYNNEI come from the germline V gene. There are 12 residues in the CDR3. The chain's CDR3 is CASSQGQRERYF. In DNA, the CDR3 is TGTGCCAGCAGCCAGGGACAGCGAGAGCGGTACTTC.

The chain recombines TRBV29-1 with TRBJ2-6, with 8 nucleotides matching TRBD1. The CDR3 consists of 16 residues. Looked up from germline, CDR1 is SQVTM and CDR2 is ANQGSEA. V was clipped by 7 bases and J by 2 bases; unmatched bases: 10. CDR3 bases: TGCAGCGCATCGGGGACACAGGGGGCTGGGGCCAACGTCCTGACTTTC. It translates to CSASGTQGAGANVLTF.

Note on this clonotype: A much larger clone sits a single nucleotide away, making a read error possible. This sequence joins TRBV6-5 and TRBJ2-2; D could derive from TRBD1 or TRBD2 (6 bases each). CDR1 and CDR2 (germline): MNHEY, SVGAGI. V was trimmed by 5 bases and J by 4 bases, leaving 14 bases between them. This CDR3 is built from 15 residues. DNA for the CDR3: TGTGCCAGCAGTCACCTCGGGGGCCGCACCGGGGAGCTGTTTTTT. Amino acids: CASSHLGGRTGELFF.

With respect to this clonotype: The CDR3 ends on some other residue instead of the conserved phenylalanine or tryptophan, so this is likely a read error. The V call is TRBV12-3 or TRBV12-4, the J call TRBJ1-5; a possible D gene is TRBD1 (5 bases). The CDR3 has 15 residues. V dropped 6 bases and J dropped 1 base, with 13 bases sitting between them. The CDR3 DNA is TGTGCCAGCAGACGAGGGACGGAGAGCAATCAGCCCCAGCATCTT. Protein sequence: CASRRGTESNQPQHL.

This clonotype was recorded many times. The genes are TRBV4-1 and TRBJ2-1; D remains ambiguous. The germline V gene encodes CDR1 MGHRA and CDR2 YSYEKL. The CDR3 spans 15 residues. Trimming pared 1 base from V and 8 bases from J, leaving 15 bases between. The CDR3 DNA is TGCGCCAGCAGCCAAGTGGTCGTTCTTGGCGATGAGCAGTTCTTC. It encodes CASSQVVVLGDEQFF.

As concerns this clonotype: This likely traces to a read error, being one base from a far larger clone. The CDR3 loop is CASSPTGRTDAFF. CDR3 sequence (DNA): TGTGCCAGCAGCCCGACAGGGAGGACTGACGCTTTCTTT. The rearrangement links TRBV7-3 to TRBJ1-1; 7 bases align to TRBD1. The CDR3 runs 13 residues. Germline V gene data show CDR1 as SGHTA and CDR2 as FQGTGA.

This clonotype was found many times. Its ends do not fully match the called genes, so a read error is possible. CDR3 region: CASSLNGGPQFF. The CDR3 DNA sequence: TGTGCCAGCAGCTTGAACGGGGGGCCTCAGTTCTTC. This rearrangement joins TRBV5-1 to TRBJ2-1, with D tentatively TRBD2 (7 bases). In germline, CDR1 is SGHRS, CDR2 YFSETQ. The length of the CDR3 is 12 residues.